Below, 31 T cell receptor beta chains from the same sample are listed, as sequenced in a study of radiotherapy plus CTLA-4 blockade in lung cancer. Measured with immunoSEQ multiplex PCR; TCRdb has only the in-frame clones, and not every one. The sample consists of some 52,000 clones, 65% to 85% of them appearing once. The input for sequencing was peripheral blood, taken from a patient treated with radiotherapy plus ipilimumab. All receptors come from a human donor with non-small cell lung cancer who had a partial response to radiotherapy plus ipilimumab.

V and J are TRBV7-3 and TRBJ2-3; TRBD2 agrees at 7 bases. Germline V gene lookup returns CDR1 SGHTA and CDR2 FQGTGA. The CDR3 is 16 amino acids. The V and J ends lost 1 base and 1 base, in that order; junction bases with no gene match: 5. The CDR3 sequence: CASSLRGGSGTDTQYF. The CDR3 DNA follows: TGTGCCAGCAGCTTAAGGGGGGGGTCGGGCACAGATACGCAGTATTTT.

This chain joins TRBV4-1 and TRBJ2-3; no clear D. Deletions cut 2 bases from V and 0 bases from J, with 6 bases between. This CDR3 contains 14 residues. CDR1 and CDR2 (germline): MGHRA, YSYEKL. This CDR3 reads CASSQSLSTDTQYF. The CDR3 DNA reads TGCGCCAGCAGCCAAAGCCTTAGCACAGATACGCAGTATTTT.

The rearrangement uses TRBV6-4 and TRBJ1-2; 10 bases map to TRBD1. Germline CDR1 MRHNA, CDR2 SNTAGT. J was trimmed by 3 bases and V by 6 bases; bases with no gene match: 4. This CDR3 region has 14 residues. This CDR3 reads CASRVDRGHYGYTF. DNA for the CDR3: TGTGCCAGCAGGGTCGACAGGGGGCACTATGGCTACACCTTC.

The rearrangement uses TRBV4-1 and TRBJ2-1; 11 positions agree with TRBD1. V lost 5 bases, J lost 6 bases, and 6 bases stayed unmatched. This CDR3 is built from 15 residues. The germline V gene encodes CDR1 MGHRA and CDR2 YSYEKL. The CDR3 DNA follows: TGCGCCAGCAGCTACTGGACAGGGGGCTTCAATGAGCAGTTCTTC. Its translation: CASSYWTGGFNEQFF.

This chain links TRBV4-3 with TRBJ2-5; a weak D match, TRBD2 (7 bases). In germline, CDR1 is LGHNA, CDR2 YSLEER. Trimming removed 1 base from V and 5 bases from J, with 14 bases in between. There are 15 residues in the CDR3. The CDR3 DNA is TGCGCCAGCAGCCAAGTCGGGGGGCCGCGCGAGACCCAGTACTTC. Its translation: CASSQVGGPRETQYF.

This rearrangement joins TRBV2 to TRBJ1-4; tentative D call: TRBD1 (5 bases). CDR3 length: 14 residues. Deletions cut 1 base from V and 10 bases from J, with 13 bases between. Germline CDR1 is SNHLY and CDR2 is FYNNEI. The CDR3 sequence: CASSEVGGSGKLFF. CDR3 bases: TGTGCCAGCAGTGAAGTGGGGGGGAGCGGAAAACTGTTTTTT.

The gene calls are TRBV7-3 and TRBJ2-2; D gene uncertain. The CDR3 length is 13 residues. Trimming took off 5 bases at V and 4 bases at J, with 8 bases between the two ends. The germline CDR1 and CDR2 sequences are SGHTA and FQGTGA. For the CDR3, the DNA is TGTGCCAGCAGCACGACTCTCACCGGGGAGCTGTTTTTT. Amino acids: CASSTTLTGELFF.

V usage is TRBV5-1 and J usage is TRBJ2-5; 10 nucleotides match TRBD1. V shed 3 bases, J shed 3 bases, and the junction held 2 bases outside the gene matches. Germline-derived CDR1 and CDR2 are SGHRS and YFSETQ. CDR3 length: 14 residues. DNA of the CDR3: TGCGCCAGCAGCTCCGGGACAGGGGAAGAGACCCAGTACTTC. Encoded protein: CASSSGTGEETQYF.

This clone has just one count. The gene calls are TRBV19 and TRBJ2-6, with D maybe TRBD1 (6 bases). CDR3 length: 16 amino acids. Trimming removed 7 bases at V and 2 bases at J, with 15 bases between. Germline V gives CDR1 LNHDA, CDR2 SQIVND (reference sequence). The CDR3 is CASTLPTGTGANVLTF. The DNA of the CDR3 is TGTGCCAGTACCCTCCCAACAGGGACTGGGGCCAACGTCCTGACTTTC.

The CDR3 loop is CASTLGQGGEAFF. The CDR3 coding sequence is TGTGCCAGCACTTTGGGACAGGGCGGTGAAGCTTTCTTT. This sequence joins TRBV28 and TRBJ1-1; 9 bases align to TRBD1. Trimming removed 7 bases from V and 7 bases from J; junction bases left unmatched: 7. This CDR3 contains 13 residues. CDR1 and CDR2 (germline): MDHEN, SYDVKM. Full variable domain (remainder filled in from reference TRBV28 and TRBJ1-1): DVKVTQSSRYLVKRTGEKVFLECVQDMDHENMFWYRQDPGLGLRLIYFSYDVKMKEKGDIPEGYSVSREKKERFSLILESASTNQTSMYLCASTLGQGGEAFFGQGTRLTVV.

This clone was detected a few times. The DNA for the CDR3 is TGTGCCAGCAGTGAGGGGGACAGGGGGTTTAATTCACCCCTCCACTTT. Translating gives CASSEGDRGFNSPLHF. The V gene is TRBV6-1, the J gene TRBJ1-6; 11 bases align to TRBD1. The CDR3 runs 16 residues. The V gene's germline CDR1 is MNHNS and CDR2 SASEGT. The junction had 4 bases not matched to a gene; V was cut back by 3 bases and J by 6 bases.

The J gene is TRBJ1-5, the V gene TRBV2; TRBD1 agrees at 7 bases. The CDR3 covers 18 residues. The V and J ends lost 5 bases and 7 bases, in that order; junction bases with no gene match: 20. The germline gives CDR1 SNHLY, CDR2 FYNNEI. The CDR3 DNA follows: TGTGCCAGCAGTCAGTCTCAGGGGGGACTCGGTTTTGGACAGCCCCAGCATTTT. This sequence encodes CASSQSQGGLGFGQPQHF. Looking up the rest from reference TRBV2 and TRBJ1-5 gives the full variable domain: EPEVTQTPSHQVTQMGQEVILRCVPISNHLYFYWYRQILGQKVEFLVSFYNNEISEKSEIFDDQFSVERPDGSNFTLKIRSTKLEDSAMYFCASSQSQGGLGFGQPQHFGDGTRLSIL.

This rearrangement joins TRBV7-2 to TRBJ2-7; D not resolved. Germline lookup yields CDR1 SGHTA and CDR2 FQGNSA. This CDR3 has 15 amino acids. The V and J ends lost 4 bases and 0 bases respectively, with 13 bases between them. The CDR3 sequence: CASSSSLTASYEQYF. CDR3 in DNA: TGTGCCAGCAGCTCCAGTTTGACTGCCTCCTACGAGCAGTACTTC.

In its sample, this clone was seen a few times. The chain joins TRBV19 to TRBJ1-2; D is unresolved. This CDR3 spans 15 amino acids. Trimming left V 3 bases short and J 0 bases short, with 11 bases between. The germline V gene has CDR1 LNHDA and CDR2 SQIVND (reference sequence). The CDR3: CASSIIANANYGYTF. Written as DNA, the CDR3 is TGTGCCAGTAGTATTATAGCAAATGCTAACTATGGCTACACCTTC.

The J gene is TRBJ2-5, the V gene TRBV5-1; 9 bases are shared with TRBD1. The J call may not be correct, given that the DNA end is closer to TRBJ2-7. Germline values: CDR1 SGHRS, CDR2 YFSETQ. The CDR3 is 13 residues long. CDR3 DNA sequence: TGCGCCAGCAGCTGGGGACAGGGCTACGAGCAGTACTTC. Amino acids: CASSWGQGYEQYF.

The rearrangement uses TRBV7-3 and TRBJ1-2; 7 nucleotides match TRBD1. Per the germline V gene, CDR1 is SGHTA and CDR2 is FQGTGA. V shed 11 bases and J 5 bases; nucleotides not matched to a gene: 8. CDR3 length equals 12 residues. CDR3 amino acids: CARRQGLYGYTF. The CDR3 DNA reads as TGTGCCCGAAGACAGGGCCTTTATGGCTACACCTTC.

The rearrangement joins TRBV10-2 to TRBJ2-2; 10 bases line up with TRBD2. J lost 6 bases, V lost 2 bases, and 9 bases had no gene match. The CDR3 covers 17 residues. Per the germline V gene, CDR1 is WSHSY and CDR2 is SAAADI. The chain's CDR3 is CASSEGAGGPFSGELFF. Written as DNA, the CDR3 is TGCGCCAGCAGTGAGGGAGCGGGGGGGCCCTTTTCCGGGGAGCTGTTTTTT.

This clone occurred a few times. The V call is TRBV5-1, the J call TRBJ2-7; D might be TRBD2 (5 bases). The CDR3 totals 14 residues. Looked up from germline, CDR1 is SGHRS and CDR2 is YFSETQ. V was cut by 0 bases and J by 2 bases, with 9 bases left in between. CDR3 protein: CASSLGTSPYEQYF. In DNA form, the CDR3 reads TGCGCCAGCAGCTTGGGGACTTCACCCTACGAGCAGTACTTC. The whole variable domain, remainder taken from reference TRBV5-1 and TRBJ2-7, is KAGVTQTPRYLIKTRGQQVTLSCSPISGHRSVSWYQQTPGQGLQFLFEYFSETQRNKGNFPGRFSGRQFSNSRSEMNVSTLELGDSALYLCASSLGTSPYEQYFGPGTRLTVT.

The rearrangement uses TRBV7-8 and TRBJ2-1, with 9 bases identical to TRBD2. Germline lookup yields CDR1 SGHVS and CDR2 FQNEAQ. The CDR3 contains 12 residues. The V and J ends lost 5 bases and 11 bases, in that order; junction bases with no gene match: 4. This chain's CDR3 is CASSKLAGKQFF. CDR3 in DNA: TGTGCCAGCAGCAAACTAGCGGGTAAGCAGTTCTTC.

The chain has TRBV19 and TRBJ1-4; D remains ambiguous. Germline assignment: CDR1 LNHDA and CDR2 SQIVND (reference sequence). V was cut by 5 bases and J by 6 bases, with 10 bases left in between. The CDR3 contains 13 residues. Here the CDR3 DNA reads TGTGCCAGTAGTGAGGCGGGATATGAAAAACTGTTTTTT. Protein product: CASSEAGYEKLFF.

The chain joins TRBV2 to TRBJ2-5; D might be TRBD1 (6 bases). The CDR3 sequence is 13 residues long. Germline lookup yields CDR1 SNHLY and CDR2 FYNNEI. With 2 bases removed from V and 3 bases from J, the gap between germline ends came to 7 bases. The CDR3 nucleotides are TGTGCCAGCAGTGAATCAGGGGAAGAGACCCAGTACTTC. This codes for CASSESGEETQYF.

The J gene is TRBJ2-7, the V gene TRBV10-3; 10 bases align to TRBD2. With V trimmed by 4 bases and J by 0 bases, 0 bases remained unmatched. In germline, CDR1 is ENHRY, CDR2 SYGVKD. There are 14 residues in the CDR3. CDR3 in amino acids: CAISGTSGSYEQYF. The CDR3 nucleotides read TGTGCCATCAGTGGGACTAGCGGCTCCTACGAGCAGTACTTC.

J is TRBJ1-4 and V is TRBV7-9, with no clear D. With 2 bases removed from V and 4 bases from J, the gap between germline ends came to 8 bases. The CDR3 consists of 14 residues. Germline CDR1 is SEHNR and CDR2 is FQNEAQ (reference sequence). The CDR3, as DNA: TGTGCCAGCAGCTTAAATGGAGTTAATGAAAAACTGTTTTTT. It codes for CASSLNGVNEKLFF.

The chain recombines TRBV2 with TRBJ1-5, with D possibly being TRBD1 (6 bases). Deletions cut 6 bases from V and 0 bases from J, with 12 bases between. From germline, CDR1 is SNHLY and CDR2 FYNNEI. The CDR3 is made up of 15 amino acids. The CDR3 nucleotides read TGTGCCAGCAGGGAGACAGGCTATAGCAATCAGCCCCAGCATTTT. Its translation is CASRETGYSNQPQHF.

For the CDR3, the DNA is TGTGCCAGCAGTCCCTTAATAGGGGGTCACAACATTCAGTACTTC. Translated, it gives CASSPLIGGHNIQYF. This sequence joins TRBV25-1 and TRBJ2-4; TRBD1 might be the D (6 bases). The germline V gene encodes CDR1 MGHDK and CDR2 SYGVNS. V gave up 5 bases and J gave up 7 bases, with 18 bases separating them. The CDR3 is 15 amino acids. The whole variable domain, remainder taken from reference TRBV25-1 and TRBJ2-4, is EADIYQTPRYLVIGTGKKITLECSQTMGHDKMYWYQQDPGMELHLIHYSYGVNSTEKGDLSSESTVSRIRTEHFPLTLESARPSHTSQYLCASSPLIGGHNIQYFGAGTRLSVL.

V is TRBV27 and J is TRBJ2-1; TRBD1 agrees at 9 bases. J was trimmed by 5 bases and V by 4 bases; bases with no gene match: 6. The CDR3 has 15 residues. Germline V gene lookup returns CDR1 MNHEY and CDR2 SMNVEV (reference sequence). The DNA of the CDR3 is TGTGCCAGCAGTTCTTTCAGGACAGGGGACAATGAGCAGTTCTTC. It specifies CASSSFRTGDNEQFF.

The chain recombines TRBV7-2 with TRBJ1-6; D unclear. CDR3 length: 16 residues. CDR1 and CDR2 from the germline V gene are SGHTA and FQGNSA. The V and J ends lost 1 base and 0 bases respectively, with 7 bases between them. Here the CDR3 reads CASSLGGSSYNSPLHF. The CDR3 region has the DNA TGTGCCAGCAGCTTAGGCGGGAGCTCCTATAATTCACCCCTCCACTTT.

The V gene is TRBV30, the J gene TRBJ2-7; TRBD1 is a possible D gene (5 bases). The CDR3 totals 11 residues. The ends were cut back, 4 bases at V and 5 bases at J, with 9 bases in the middle. Germline lookup yields CDR1 GTSNPN and CDR2 SVGIG (reference sequence). The CDR3 coding sequence is TGTGCCTGGAAGACCAGGGACGAGCAGTACTTC. It translates to CAWKTRDEQYF.

The V gene is TRBV5-6, the J gene TRBJ2-1; no reliable D call. Germline CDR1 reads SGHDT; CDR2 reads YYEEEE. The CDR3 is made up of 14 amino acids. V lost 4 bases and J lost 10, with 18 bases in between. As DNA, the CDR3 is TGTGCCAGCAGCGCGAGGAGCCCTCCGTTGGAGCAGTTCTTC. Protein product: CASSARSPPLEQFF.

V usage is TRBV27 and J usage is TRBJ2-2, with 9 bases aligning to TRBD2. Germline-derived CDR1 and CDR2 are MNHEY and SMNVEV (reference sequence). V was clipped by 1 base and J by 7 bases; unmatched bases: 7. The CDR3 sequence is 16 residues long. CDR3 amino acids: CASSLWAGGPNGELFF. DNA for the CDR3: TGTGCCAGCAGTTTATGGGCGGGGGGGCCGAACGGGGAGCTGTTTTTT.

The chain employs TRBV5-1 and TRBJ2-5; D might be TRBD2 (6 bases). CDR3 length: 14 residues. V lost 4 bases and J 2 bases, leaving 12 bases between the germline ends. CDR1 and CDR2 (germline): SGHRS, YFSETQ. The DNA of the CDR3 is TGCGCCAGCAGCAACCCCGGGGGACAAGAGACCCAGTACTTC. It yields the protein CASSNPGGQETQYF.